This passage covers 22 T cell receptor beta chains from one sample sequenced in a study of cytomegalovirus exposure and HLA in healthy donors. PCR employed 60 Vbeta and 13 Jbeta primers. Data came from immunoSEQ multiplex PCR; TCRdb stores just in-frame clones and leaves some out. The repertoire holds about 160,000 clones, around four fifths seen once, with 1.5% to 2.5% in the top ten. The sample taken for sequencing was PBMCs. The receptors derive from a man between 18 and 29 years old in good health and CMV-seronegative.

In DNA form, the CDR3 reads TGTGCCAGCAACGCCCGGGGGAGCTCCTACAATGAGCAGTTCTTC. Its protein product is CASNARGSSYNEQFF. V usage is TRBV27 and J usage is TRBJ2-1; perhaps TRBD2 as D (6 bases). The V and J ends lost 7 bases and 0 bases respectively, with 13 bases between them. The germline CDR1 and CDR2 sequences are MNHEY and SMNVEV (reference sequence). The CDR3 has 15 amino acids.

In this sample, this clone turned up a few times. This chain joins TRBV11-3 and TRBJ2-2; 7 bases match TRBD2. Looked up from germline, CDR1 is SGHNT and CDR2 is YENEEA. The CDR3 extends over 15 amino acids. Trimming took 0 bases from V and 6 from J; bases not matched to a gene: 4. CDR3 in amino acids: CASSLEWREPGELFF. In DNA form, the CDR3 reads TGTGCCAGCAGCTTAGAGTGGCGGGAGCCCGGGGAGCTGTTTTTT.

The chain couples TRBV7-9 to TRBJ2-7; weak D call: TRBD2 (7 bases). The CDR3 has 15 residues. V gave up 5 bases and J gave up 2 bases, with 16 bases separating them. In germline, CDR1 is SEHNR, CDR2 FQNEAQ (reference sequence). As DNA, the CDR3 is TGTGCCAGCAGCCGAGGGGGAGGGAAACCCTACGAGCAGTACTTC. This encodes CASSRGGGKPYEQYF.

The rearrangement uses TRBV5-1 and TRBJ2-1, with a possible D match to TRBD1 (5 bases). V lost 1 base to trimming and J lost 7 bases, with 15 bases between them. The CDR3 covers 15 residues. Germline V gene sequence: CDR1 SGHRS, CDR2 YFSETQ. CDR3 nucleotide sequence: TGCGCCAGCAGCTTGCTAGGGGCACTGGGGAATGAGCAGTTCTTC. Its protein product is CASSLLGALGNEQFF.

CDR3 DNA sequence: TGCGCCAGCAGCCAAATTATCCTAGCGGCCTATTCCTACAATGAGCAGTTCTTC. It specifies CASSQIILAAYSYNEQFF. The genes are TRBV4-1 and TRBJ2-1; 7 nucleotides line up with TRBD2. V trimming: 2 bases; J trimming: 1 base; junction bases outside the gene matches: 11. CDR1 MGHRA and CDR2 YSYEKL come from the germline V gene. The CDR3 runs to 18 residues.

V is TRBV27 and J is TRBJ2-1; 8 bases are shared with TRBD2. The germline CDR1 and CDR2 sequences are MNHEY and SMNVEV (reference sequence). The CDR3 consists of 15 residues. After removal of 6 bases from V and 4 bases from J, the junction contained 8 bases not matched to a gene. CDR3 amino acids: CASSPTGGGYNEQFF. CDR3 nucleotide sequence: TGTGCCAGCAGCCCTACCGGCGGGGGGTACAATGAGCAGTTCTTC.

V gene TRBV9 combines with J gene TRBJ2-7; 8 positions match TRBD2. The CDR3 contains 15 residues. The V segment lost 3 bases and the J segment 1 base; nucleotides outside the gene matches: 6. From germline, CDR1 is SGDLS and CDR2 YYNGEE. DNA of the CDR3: TGTGCCAGCAGCGCGGGAGGGGGGGAATCCTACGAGCAGTACTTC. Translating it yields CASSAGGGESYEQYF.

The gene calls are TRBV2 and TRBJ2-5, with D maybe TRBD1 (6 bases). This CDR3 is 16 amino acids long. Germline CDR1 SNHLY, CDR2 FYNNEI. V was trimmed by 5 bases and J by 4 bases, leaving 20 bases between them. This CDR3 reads CASSSHPGTIGETQYF. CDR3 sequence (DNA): TGTGCCAGCAGTTCTCACCCCGGGACAATTGGAGAGACCCAGTACTTC.

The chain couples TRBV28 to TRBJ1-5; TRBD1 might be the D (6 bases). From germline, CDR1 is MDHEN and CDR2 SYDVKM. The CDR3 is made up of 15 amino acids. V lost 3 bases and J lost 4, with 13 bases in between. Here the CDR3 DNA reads TGTGCCAGCAGTTTCTTAGGACAGATTAATCAGCCCCAGCATTTT. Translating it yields CASSFLGQINQPQHF. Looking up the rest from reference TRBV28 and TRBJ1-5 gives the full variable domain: DVKVTQSSRYLVKRTGEKVFLECVQDMDHENMFWYRQDPGLGLRLIYFSYDVKMKEKGDIPEGYSVSREKKERFSLILESASTNQTSMYLCASSFLGQINQPQHFGDGTRLSIL.

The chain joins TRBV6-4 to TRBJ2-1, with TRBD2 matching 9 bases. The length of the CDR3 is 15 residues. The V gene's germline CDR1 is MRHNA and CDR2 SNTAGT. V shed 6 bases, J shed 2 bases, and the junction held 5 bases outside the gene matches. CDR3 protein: CASSESGGTYNEQFF. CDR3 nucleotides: TGTGCCAGCAGCGAGAGCGGGGGGACCTACAATGAGCAGTTCTTC.

Here the CDR3 DNA reads TGTGCCAGTAGCACTAGCGGGAGGGGGGGATGGGAGCAGTTCTTC. As protein: CASSTSGRGGWEQFF. The V and J genes are TRBV19 and TRBJ2-1; 13 nucleotides agree with TRBD2. The CDR3 spans 15 residues. Looked up from germline, CDR1 is LNHDA and CDR2 is SQIVND (reference sequence). The junction had 9 bases not matched to a gene; V was cut back by 6 bases and J by 10 bases.

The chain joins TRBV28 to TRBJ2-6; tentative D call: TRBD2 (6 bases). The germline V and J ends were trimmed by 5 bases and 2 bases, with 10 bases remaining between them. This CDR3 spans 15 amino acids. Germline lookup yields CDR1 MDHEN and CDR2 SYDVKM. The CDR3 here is CASSTPGAGANVLTF. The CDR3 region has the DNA TGTGCCAGCAGTACTCCGGGAGCTGGGGCCAACGTCCTGACTTTC.

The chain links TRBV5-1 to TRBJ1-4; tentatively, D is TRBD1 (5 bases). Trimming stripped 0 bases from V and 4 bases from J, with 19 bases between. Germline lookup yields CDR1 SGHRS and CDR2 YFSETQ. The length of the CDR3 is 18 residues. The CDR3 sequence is CASSLASPGVRRNEKLFF. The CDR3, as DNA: TGCGCCAGCAGCTTGGCGTCCCCGGGGGTCAGACGTAATGAAAAACTGTTTTTT.

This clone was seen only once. CDR3 coding DNA: TGTGCCAGCAGCTTAGAGGACAGATCCGTTAGCTACGAGCAGTACTTC. It is translated as CASSLEDRSVSYEQYF. The rearrangement uses TRBV7-2 and TRBJ2-7, with D tentatively TRBD1 (6 bases). V lost 1 base to trimming and J lost 3 bases, with 16 bases between them. This CDR3 is 16 amino acids long. Germline-derived CDR1 and CDR2 are SGHTA and FQGNSA.

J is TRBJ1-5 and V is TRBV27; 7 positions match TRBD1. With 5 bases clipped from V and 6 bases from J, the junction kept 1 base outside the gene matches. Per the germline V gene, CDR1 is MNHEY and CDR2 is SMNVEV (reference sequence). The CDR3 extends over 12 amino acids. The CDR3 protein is CASSNRGQPQHF. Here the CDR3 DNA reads TGTGCCAGCAGTAACAGGGGTCAGCCCCAGCATTTT.

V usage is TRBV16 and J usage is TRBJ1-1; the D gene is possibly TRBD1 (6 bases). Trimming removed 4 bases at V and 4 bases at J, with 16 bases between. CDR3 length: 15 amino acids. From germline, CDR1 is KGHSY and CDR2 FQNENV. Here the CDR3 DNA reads TGTGCCAGCAGCCCCCAGACAGGCGCCGGCACTGAAGCTTTCTTT. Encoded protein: CASSPQTGAGTEAFF.

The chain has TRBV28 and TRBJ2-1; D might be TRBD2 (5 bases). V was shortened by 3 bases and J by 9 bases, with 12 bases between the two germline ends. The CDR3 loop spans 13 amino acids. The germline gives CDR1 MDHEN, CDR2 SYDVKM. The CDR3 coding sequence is TGTGCCAGCAGTTTTGCACTAGGACTTGAGCAGTTCTTC. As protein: CASSFALGLEQFF.

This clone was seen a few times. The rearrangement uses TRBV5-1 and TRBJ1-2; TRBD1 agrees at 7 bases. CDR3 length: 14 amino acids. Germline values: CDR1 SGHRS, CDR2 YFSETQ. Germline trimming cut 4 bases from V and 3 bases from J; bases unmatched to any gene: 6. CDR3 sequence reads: CASSPADRHYGYTF. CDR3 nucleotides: TGCGCCAGCAGCCCGGCGGACAGGCACTATGGCTACACCTTC.

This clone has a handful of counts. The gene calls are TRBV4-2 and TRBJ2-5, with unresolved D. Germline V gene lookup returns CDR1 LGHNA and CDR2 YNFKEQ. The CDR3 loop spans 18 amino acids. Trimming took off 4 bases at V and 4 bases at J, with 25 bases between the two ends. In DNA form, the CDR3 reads TGTGCCAGCAGCCGAAGAGGAGCGTCGCCCGATTGGAGAGAGACCCAGTACTTC. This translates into CASSRRGASPDWRETQYF.

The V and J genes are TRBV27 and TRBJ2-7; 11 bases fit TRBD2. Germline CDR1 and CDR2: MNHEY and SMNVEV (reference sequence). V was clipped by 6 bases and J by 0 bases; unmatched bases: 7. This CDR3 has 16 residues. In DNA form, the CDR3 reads TGTGCCAGCAGCCGGATAGCGGGAGGGGGCTCCTACGAGCAGTACTTC. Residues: CASSRIAGGGSYEQYF.

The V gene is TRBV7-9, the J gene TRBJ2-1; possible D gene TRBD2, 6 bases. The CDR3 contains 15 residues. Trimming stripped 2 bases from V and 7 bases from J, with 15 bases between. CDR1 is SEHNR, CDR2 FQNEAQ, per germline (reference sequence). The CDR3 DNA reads TGTGCCAGCAGCTTAACTCGCGGGATGGCAAATGAGCAGTTCTTC. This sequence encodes CASSLTRGMANEQFF.

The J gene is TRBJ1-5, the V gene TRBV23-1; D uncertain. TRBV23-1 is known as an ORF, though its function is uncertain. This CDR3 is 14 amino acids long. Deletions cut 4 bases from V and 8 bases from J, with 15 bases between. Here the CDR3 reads CASSRKTLEEPQHF. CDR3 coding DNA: TGCGCCAGCAGTCGGAAGACTTTAGAGGAGCCCCAGCATTTT.